The 25 T cell receptor beta chains given below trace back to one sample, sequenced in a study of blood T cell repertoires in COVID-19. Clones were sequenced by immunoSEQ multiplex PCR, and TCRdb holds only the in-frame ones, with some missing. This table has about 100,000 clones, roughly 85% appearing once. Sequenced material: peripheral blood. The receptor set was obtained from a woman aged 70-85 years with active or convalescent COVID-19.

The chain is built from TRBV20-1 and TRBJ2-1; 7 bases map to TRBD1. The germline V gene has CDR1 DFQATT and CDR2 SNEGSKA (reference sequence). After removal of 3 bases from V and 7 bases from J, the junction contained 9 bases not matched to a gene. The CDR3 consists of 14 residues. The DNA of the CDR3 is TGCAGTGCTAGTCGCCGGGACAGTCATAATGAGCAGTTCTTC. Its protein product is CSASRRDSHNEQFF.

The V call is TRBV28, the J call TRBJ1-1; possibly TRBD1 for D (6 bases). This CDR3 comprises 15 residues. CDR1 and CDR2 from the germline V gene are MDHEN and SYDVKM. V gave up 4 bases and J gave up 5 bases, with 17 bases separating them. The CDR3 loop reads CASSSPNAGATEAFF. The CDR3 DNA follows: TGTGCCAGCAGTTCCCCTAATGCGGGGGCTACTGAAGCTTTCTTT.

The chain combines TRBV29-1 with TRBJ2-1, with 7 bases matching TRBD2. Germline-derived CDR1 and CDR2 are SQVTM and ANQGSEA. The CDR3 spans 16 residues. The junction had 5 bases not matched to a gene; V was cut back by 0 bases and J by 0 bases. The CDR3 DNA reads as TGCAGCGTTGAAGATTGGGGCGGGAGCTCCTACAATGAGCAGTTCTTC. Encoded protein: CSVEDWGGSSYNEQFF.

This clone has only one observation. J is TRBJ2-7 and V is TRBV7-8; 12 nucleotides align to TRBD2. From germline, CDR1 is SGHVS and CDR2 FQNEAQ. Trimming cost V 3 bases and J 3 bases; bases outside gene matches: 3. The CDR3 runs to 15 residues. CDR3 nucleotides: TGTGCCAGCAGCTTTCAGACTAGCGGGAGCTACGAGCAGTACTTC. Amino acids: CASSFQTSGSYEQYF.

V gene TRBV18 combines with J gene TRBJ2-1; 11 bases match TRBD2. Germline CDR1 KGHSH, CDR2 LQKENI. V gave up 2 bases and J gave up 7 bases; unmatched junction bases: 4. The CDR3 is made up of 15 amino acids. The DNA for the CDR3 is TGTGCCAGCTCACCAACTAGCGGGAGTGGGAATGAGCAGTTCTTC. Its protein is CASSPTSGSGNEQFF.

V is TRBV4-1 and J is TRBJ2-5; D gene unclear. CDR1 and CDR2 from the germline V gene are MGHRA and YSYEKL. This CDR3 region has 14 residues. V lost 1 base and J lost 4, with 10 bases in between. The CDR3 loop is CASSQAGRRETQYF. Here the CDR3 DNA reads TGCGCCAGCAGCCAAGCGGGTCGGCGAGAGACCCAGTACTTC.

The genes are TRBV7-3 and TRBJ2-1; 9 bases align to TRBD2. This CDR3 has 15 residues. From germline, CDR1 is SGHTA and CDR2 FQGTGA. With 5 bases clipped from V and 2 bases from J, the junction kept 4 bases outside the gene matches. The CDR3 DNA sequence: TGTGCCAGCAGCCCGAGCGGGGGGCCCTACAATGAGCAGTTCTTC. Its protein is CASSPSGGPYNEQFF.

J is TRBJ2-1 and V is TRBV9, with 8 bases that match TRBD2. Unmatched junction bases numbered 14, after V lost 0 bases and J lost 9 bases. Looked up from germline, CDR1 is SGDLS and CDR2 is YYNGEE. CDR3 length equals 17 residues. The DNA of the CDR3 is TGTGCCAGCAGCGTAGGCCTTGGGCGGGGGGATTATATTGAGCAGTTCTTC. As protein: CASSVGLGRGDYIEQFF.

The V gene is TRBV28, the J gene TRBJ2-5; 11 nucleotides align to TRBD2. Germline V gene sequence: CDR1 MDHEN, CDR2 SYDVKM. The CDR3 spans 18 residues. V was clipped by 3 bases and J by 0 bases; unmatched bases: 9. The chain's CDR3 is CASSFVLAGEGYQETQYF. The DNA of the CDR3 is TGTGCCAGCAGTTTTGTACTAGCGGGAGAGGGGTACCAAGAGACCCAGTACTTC.

The chain is built from TRBV6-5 and TRBJ2-1; tentative D call: TRBD2 (6 bases). V was cut by 6 bases and J by 5 bases, with 14 bases left in between. CDR3 length: 14 residues. CDR1 MNHEY and CDR2 SVGAGI come from the germline V gene. CDR3 coding DNA: TGTGCCAGCAGCCCGGGGACTTACAACAATGAGCAGTTCTTC. It is translated as CASSPGTYNNEQFF.

The chain has TRBV11-2 and TRBJ2-2; D call uncertain. The V end was cut by 5 bases, the J end by 1 base, with 11 bases between. CDR3 length equals 15 residues. Germline V gene data show CDR1 as SGHAT and CDR2 as FQNNGV. This CDR3 is CASSERVMNTGELFF. The CDR3 coding sequence is TGTGCCAGCAGCGAACGGGTAATGAACACCGGGGAGCTGTTTTTT.

The chain couples TRBV30 to TRBJ1-4; 10 nucleotides line up with TRBD1. The CDR3 totals 12 residues. Germline CDR1 and CDR2: GTSNPN and SVGIG (reference sequence). The junction had 2 bases not matched to a gene; V was cut back by 2 bases and J by 11 bases. The CDR3 DNA reads as TGTGCCTGGAGTTCGGACAGGGGGAAACTGTTTTTT. Translated: CAWSSDRGKLFF.

This clone was observed a single time. This chain's CDR3 is CASSLTGTGVPEAFF. CDR3 nucleotide sequence: TGTGCCAGCAGCTTAACCGGGACAGGGGTCCCTGAAGCTTTCTTT. The chain uses TRBV7-9 and TRBJ1-1, with 10 bases aligning to TRBD1. The CDR3 covers 15 residues. Germline loops: CDR1 SEHNR, CDR2 FQNEAQ (reference sequence). V shed 2 bases and J 6 bases; nucleotides not matched to a gene: 6.

The rearrangement uses TRBV6-2 or TRBV6-3 and TRBJ2-1; 10 bases agree with TRBD2. This CDR3 is 15 amino acids long. Germline-derived CDR1 and CDR2 are MNHEY and SVGEGT. Trimming took 5 bases from V and 8 from J; bases not matched to a gene: 9. The CDR3 is CASSRFLAGEDEQFF. DNA of the CDR3: TGTGCCAGCAGTAGGTTTCTAGCGGGAGAGGATGAGCAGTTCTTC.

V usage is TRBV15 and J usage is TRBJ1-5; the D is unclear. CDR3 size: 13 residues. Germline CDR1 LNHNV, CDR2 YYDKDF (reference sequence). V shed 3 bases and J shed 3 bases, with 6 bases lying between them. CDR3 loop: CATSRDYNQPQHF. The CDR3 nucleotides read TGTGCCACCAGCAGGGACTACAATCAGCCCCAGCATTTT.

V usage is TRBV5-5 and J usage is TRBJ1-2; the D is unclear. Germline V gene data show CDR1 as SGHKS and CDR2 as YYEKEE (reference sequence). The CDR3 is made up of 14 amino acids. Trimming pared 0 bases from V and 8 bases from J, leaving 14 bases between. The CDR3 loop is CASSLGTGSLGYTF. CDR3 coding DNA: TGTGCCAGCAGCTTGGGTACCGGGTCACTGGGCTACACCTTC.

This clone was counted a single time. The CDR3 nucleotides read TGTGCCATCAGTGAGTCTAAGGGGTTCTGGCAGCCCCAGCATTTT. This gives the protein CAISESKGFWQPQHF. The chain has TRBV10-3 and TRBJ1-5; a possible D gene is TRBD1 (5 bases). The germline gives CDR1 ENHRY, CDR2 SYGVKD. The CDR3 has 15 amino acids. V lost 0 bases to trimming and J lost 7 bases, with 13 bases between them.

V and J are TRBV30 and TRBJ1-4, with 9 bases matching TRBD1. The CDR3 consists of 14 residues. J gave up 5 bases and V 2 bases, and 3 bases lay outside the gene matches. CDR1 and CDR2 from the germline V gene are GTSNPN and SVGIG (reference sequence). The CDR3 DNA follows: TGTGCCTGGAGTCGCGGACAGGGGAATGAAAAACTGTTTTTT. Translating gives CAWSRGQGNEKLFF. The variable domain in full, with the rest retrieved from reference TRBV30 and TRBJ1-4, is SQTIHQWPATLVQPVGSPLSLECTVEGTSNPNLYWYRQAAGRGLQLLFYSVGIGQISSEVPQNLSASRPQDRQFILSSKKLLLSDSGFYLCAWSRGQGNEKLFFGSGTQLSVL.

The V gene is TRBV7-9, the J gene TRBJ2-5; 10 nucleotides agree with TRBD2. V lost 4 bases, J lost 5 bases, and 13 bases stayed unmatched. This CDR3 contains 17 residues. Germline V gene lookup returns CDR1 SEHNR and CDR2 FQNEAQ (reference sequence). The CDR3, as DNA: TGTGCCAGCAGCTCGGGAGGAGCTAGCGGGAGTGGGGAGACCCAGTACTTC. It translates to CASSSGGASGSGETQYF. Full variable domain (missing parts from reference TRBV7-9 and TRBJ2-5): DTGVSQNPRHKITKRGQNVTFRCDPISEHNRLYWYRQTLGQGPEFLTYFQNEAQLEKSRLLSDRFSAERPKGSFSTLEIQRTEQGDSAMYLCASSSGGASGSGETQYFGPGTRLLVL.

This chain links TRBV24-1 with TRBJ2-3; TRBD2 aligns across 12 bases. The CDR3 extends over 16 amino acids. After removal of 11 bases from V and 0 bases from J, the junction contained 8 bases not matched to a gene. CDR1 is KGHDR, CDR2 SFDVKD, per germline. CDR3 sequence (DNA): TGTGCCAGCCAACGGGGGACTAGCGGGAGCACAGATACGCAGTATTTT. Amino acids: CASQRGTSGSTDTQYF.

The chain uses TRBV20-1 and TRBJ1-1; D remains ambiguous. V was cut by 3 bases and J by 1 base, with 12 bases left in between. The CDR3 is made up of 14 amino acids. CDR1 and CDR2 (germline): DFQATT, SNEGSKA (reference sequence). This chain's CDR3 is CSASLGPTNTEAFF. DNA for the CDR3: TGCAGTGCTAGTCTAGGCCCTACGAACACTGAAGCTTTCTTT.

The rearrangement uses TRBV7-2 and TRBJ1-2; D is unresolved. Germline values: CDR1 SGHTA, CDR2 FQGNSA. V dropped 4 bases and J dropped 5 bases, with 11 bases sitting between them. There are 13 residues in the CDR3. The CDR3 is CASSSSGLYGYTF. CDR3 sequence (DNA): TGTGCCAGCAGCTCCTCTGGACTTTATGGCTACACCTTC.

This chain connects TRBV4-2 to TRBJ1-4; D unclear. The CDR3 extends over 16 amino acids. Germline V gene lookup returns CDR1 LGHNA and CDR2 YNFKEQ. The V end lost 2 bases, the J end lost 8 bases, and 18 bases lay between the germline ends. CDR3 in amino acids: CASSQPPRETVEKLFF. As DNA, the CDR3 is TGTGCCAGCAGCCAACCCCCTCGGGAAACAGTGGAAAAACTGTTTTTT.

This sequence joins TRBV15 and TRBJ2-2, with 8 bases fitting TRBD1. Germline-derived CDR1 and CDR2 are LNHNV and YYDKDF (reference sequence). The CDR3 totals 16 residues. J gave up 6 bases and V 1 base, and 7 bases lay outside the gene matches. CDR3 in amino acids: CATSRGAGGASGELFF. DNA of the CDR3: TGTGCCACCAGCAGAGGAGCAGGGGGCGCTTCCGGGGAGCTGTTTTTT.

This chain uses TRBV12-3 or TRBV12-4 with TRBJ1-1; no clear D gene. Trimming pared 7 bases from V and 0 bases from J, leaving 6 bases between. This CDR3 has 12 residues. DNA for the CDR3: TGTGCCAGCACGGACTTGAACACTGAAGCTTTCTTT. Protein: CASTDLNTEAFF.